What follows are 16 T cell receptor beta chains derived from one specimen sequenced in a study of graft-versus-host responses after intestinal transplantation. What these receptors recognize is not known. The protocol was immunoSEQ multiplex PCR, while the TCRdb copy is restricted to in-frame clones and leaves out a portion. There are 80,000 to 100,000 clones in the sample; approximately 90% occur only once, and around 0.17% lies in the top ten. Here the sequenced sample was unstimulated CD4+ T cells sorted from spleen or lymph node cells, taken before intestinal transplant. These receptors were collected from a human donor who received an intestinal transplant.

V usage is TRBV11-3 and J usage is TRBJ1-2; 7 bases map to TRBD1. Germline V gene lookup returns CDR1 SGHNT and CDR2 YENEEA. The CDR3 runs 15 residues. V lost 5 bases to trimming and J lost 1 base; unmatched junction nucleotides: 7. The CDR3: CASSPQGQINYGYTF. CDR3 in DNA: TGTGCCAGCAGCCCGCAGGGACAGATTAACTATGGCTACACCTTC.

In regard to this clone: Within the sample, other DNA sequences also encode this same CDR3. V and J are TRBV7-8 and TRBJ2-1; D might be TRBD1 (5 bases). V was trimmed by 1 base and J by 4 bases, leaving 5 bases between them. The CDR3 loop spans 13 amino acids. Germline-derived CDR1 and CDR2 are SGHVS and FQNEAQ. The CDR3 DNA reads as TGTGCCAGCAGCTTAGGACAGTACAATGAGCAGTTCTTC. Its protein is CASSLGQYNEQFF. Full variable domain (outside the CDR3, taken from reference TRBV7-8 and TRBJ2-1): GAGVSQSPRYKVAKRGQDVALRCDPISGHVSLFWYQQALGQGPEFLTYFQNEAQLDKSGLPSDRFFAERPEGSVSTLKIQRTQQEDSAVYLCASSLGQYNEQFFGPGTRLTVL.

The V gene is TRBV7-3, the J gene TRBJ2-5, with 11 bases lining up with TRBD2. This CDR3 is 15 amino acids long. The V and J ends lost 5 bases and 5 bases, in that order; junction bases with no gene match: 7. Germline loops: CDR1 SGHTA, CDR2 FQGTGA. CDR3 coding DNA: TGTGCCAGCAGCGCCCTAGCGGGGGGAACTGAGACCCAGTACTTC. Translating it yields CASSALAGGTETQYF.

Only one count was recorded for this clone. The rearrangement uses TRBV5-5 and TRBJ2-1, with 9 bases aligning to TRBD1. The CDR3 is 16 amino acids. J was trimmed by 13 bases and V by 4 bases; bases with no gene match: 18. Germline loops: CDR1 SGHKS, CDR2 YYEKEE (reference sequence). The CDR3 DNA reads TGTGCCAGCAGCGAGGTTTGGGACAGGGAACTAGCGATCCAGTTCTTC. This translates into CASSEVWDRELAIQFF.

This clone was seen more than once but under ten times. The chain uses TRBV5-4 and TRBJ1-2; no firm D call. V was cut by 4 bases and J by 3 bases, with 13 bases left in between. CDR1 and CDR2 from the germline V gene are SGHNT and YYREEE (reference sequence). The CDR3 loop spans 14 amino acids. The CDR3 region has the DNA TGTGCCAGCAGCCCCACGAGGTTGGACTATGGCTACACCTTC. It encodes CASSPTRLDYGYTF.

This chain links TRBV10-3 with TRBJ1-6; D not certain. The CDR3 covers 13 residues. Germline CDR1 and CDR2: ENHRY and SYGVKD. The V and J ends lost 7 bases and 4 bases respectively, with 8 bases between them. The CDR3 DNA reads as TGTGCCATCAAGGAGGATTATAATTCACCCCTCCACTTT. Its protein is CAIKEDYNSPLHF.

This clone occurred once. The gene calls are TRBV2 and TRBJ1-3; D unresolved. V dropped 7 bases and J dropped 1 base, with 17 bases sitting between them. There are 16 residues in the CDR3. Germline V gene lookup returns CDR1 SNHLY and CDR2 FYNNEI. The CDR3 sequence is CASISKRVTSGNTIYF. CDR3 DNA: TGTGCCAGCATCTCAAAGAGGGTGACTTCTGGAAACACCATATATTTT.

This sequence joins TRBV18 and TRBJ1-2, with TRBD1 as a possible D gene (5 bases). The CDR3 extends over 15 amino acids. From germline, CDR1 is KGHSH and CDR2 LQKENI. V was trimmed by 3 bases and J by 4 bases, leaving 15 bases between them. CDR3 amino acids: CASSPVVPGLYGYTF. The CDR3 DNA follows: TGTGCCAGCTCACCCGTGGTACCAGGGCTCTATGGCTACACCTTC. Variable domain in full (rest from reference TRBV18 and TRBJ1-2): NAGVMQNPRHLVRRRGQEARLRCSPMKGHSHVYWYRQLPEEGLKFMVYLQKENIIDESGMPKERFSAEFPKEGPSILRIQQVVRGDSAAYFCASSPVVPGLYGYTFGSGTRLTVV.

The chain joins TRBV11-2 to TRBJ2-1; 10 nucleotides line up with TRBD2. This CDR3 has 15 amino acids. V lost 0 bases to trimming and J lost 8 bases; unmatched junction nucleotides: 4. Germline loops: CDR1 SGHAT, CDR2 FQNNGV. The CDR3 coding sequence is TGTGCCAGCAGCTTAGATTGGCTAGCGGGAGATGAGCAGTTCTTC. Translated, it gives CASSLDWLAGDEQFF.

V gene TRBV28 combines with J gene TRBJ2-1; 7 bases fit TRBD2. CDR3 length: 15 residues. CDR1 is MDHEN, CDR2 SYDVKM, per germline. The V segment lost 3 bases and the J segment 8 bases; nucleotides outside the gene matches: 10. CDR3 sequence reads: CASSFLAGARHEQFF. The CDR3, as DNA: TGTGCCAGCAGTTTTTTAGCGGGTGCCAGGCATGAGCAGTTCTTC.

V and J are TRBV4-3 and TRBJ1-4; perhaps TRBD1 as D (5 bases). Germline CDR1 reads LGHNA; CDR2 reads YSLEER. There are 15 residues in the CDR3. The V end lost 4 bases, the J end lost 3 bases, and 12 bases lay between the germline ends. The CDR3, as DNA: TGCGCCAGCAGCCTCAGGGTTTCGGCTAATGAAAAACTGTTTTTT. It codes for CASSLRVSANEKLFF.

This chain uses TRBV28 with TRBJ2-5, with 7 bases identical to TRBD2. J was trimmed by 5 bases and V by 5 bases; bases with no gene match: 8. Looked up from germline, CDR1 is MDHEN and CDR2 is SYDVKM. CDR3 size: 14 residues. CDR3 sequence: CASSPAGVGETQYF. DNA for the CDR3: TGTGCCAGCAGTCCCGCGGGGGTAGGGGAGACCCAGTACTTC. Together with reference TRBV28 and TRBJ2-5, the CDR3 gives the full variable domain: DVKVTQSSRYLVKRTGEKVFLECVQDMDHENMFWYRQDPGLGLRLIYFSYDVKMKEKGDIPEGYSVSREKKERFSLILESASTNQTSMYLCASSPAGVGETQYFGPGTRLLVL.

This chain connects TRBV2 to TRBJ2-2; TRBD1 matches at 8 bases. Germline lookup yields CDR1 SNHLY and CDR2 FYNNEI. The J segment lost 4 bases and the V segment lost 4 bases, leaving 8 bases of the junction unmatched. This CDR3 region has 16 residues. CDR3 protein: CASSVRTGRPTGELFF. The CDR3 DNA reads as TGTGCCAGCAGTGTCCGGACAGGGAGGCCCACCGGGGAGCTGTTTTTT.

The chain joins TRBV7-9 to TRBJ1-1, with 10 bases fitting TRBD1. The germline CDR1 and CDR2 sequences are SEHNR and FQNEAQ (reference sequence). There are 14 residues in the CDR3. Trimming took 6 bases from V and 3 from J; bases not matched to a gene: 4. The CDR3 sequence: CASRTGGMYTEAFF. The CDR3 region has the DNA TGTGCCAGCAGGACAGGGGGCATGTACACTGAAGCTTTCTTT.

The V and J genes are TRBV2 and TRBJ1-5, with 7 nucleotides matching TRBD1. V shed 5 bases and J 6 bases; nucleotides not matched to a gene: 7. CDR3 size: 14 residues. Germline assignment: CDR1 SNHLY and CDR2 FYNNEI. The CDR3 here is CASSQQTGSQPQHF. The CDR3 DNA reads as TGTGCCAGCAGTCAACAGACAGGGAGTCAGCCCCAGCATTTT.

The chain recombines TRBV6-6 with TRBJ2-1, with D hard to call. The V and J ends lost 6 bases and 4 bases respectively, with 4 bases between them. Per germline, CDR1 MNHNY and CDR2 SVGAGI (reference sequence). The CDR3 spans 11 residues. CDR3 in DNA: TGTGCCAGCAGCCCATACAATGAGCAGTTCTTC. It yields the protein CASSPYNEQFF.